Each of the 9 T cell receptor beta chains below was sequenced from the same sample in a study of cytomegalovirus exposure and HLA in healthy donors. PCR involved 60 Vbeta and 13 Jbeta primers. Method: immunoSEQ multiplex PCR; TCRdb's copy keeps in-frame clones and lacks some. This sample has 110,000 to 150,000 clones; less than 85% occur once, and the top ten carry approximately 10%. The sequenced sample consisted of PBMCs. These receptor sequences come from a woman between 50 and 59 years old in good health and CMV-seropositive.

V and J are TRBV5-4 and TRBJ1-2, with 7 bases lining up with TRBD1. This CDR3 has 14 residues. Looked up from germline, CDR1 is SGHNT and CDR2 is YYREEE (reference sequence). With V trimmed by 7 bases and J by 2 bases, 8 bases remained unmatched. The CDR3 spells CASPNQQGNYGYTF. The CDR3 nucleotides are TGTGCCAGCCCGAATCAACAGGGGAACTATGGCTACACCTTC.

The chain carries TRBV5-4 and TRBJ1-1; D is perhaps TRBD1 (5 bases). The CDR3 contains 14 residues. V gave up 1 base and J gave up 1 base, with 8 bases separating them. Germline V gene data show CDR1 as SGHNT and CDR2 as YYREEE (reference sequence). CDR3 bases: TGTGCCAGCAGCTTGATAGGGGAGAACACTGAAGCTTTCTTT. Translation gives CASSLIGENTEAFF.

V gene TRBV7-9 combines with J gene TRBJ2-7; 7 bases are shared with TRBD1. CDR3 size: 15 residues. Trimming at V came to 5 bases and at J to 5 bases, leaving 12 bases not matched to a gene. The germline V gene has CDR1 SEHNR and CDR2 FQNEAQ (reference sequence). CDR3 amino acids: CASSLTGSDRDEQYF. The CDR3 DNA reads TGTGCCAGCAGCCTAACCGGGTCAGACAGGGACGAGCAGTACTTC.

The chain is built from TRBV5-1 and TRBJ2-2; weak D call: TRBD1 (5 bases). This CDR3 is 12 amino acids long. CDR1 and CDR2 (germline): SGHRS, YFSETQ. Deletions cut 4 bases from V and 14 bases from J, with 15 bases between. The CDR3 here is CASSADSPRLFF. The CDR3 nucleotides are TGCGCCAGCAGCGCCGACAGCCCACGTCTGTTTTTT. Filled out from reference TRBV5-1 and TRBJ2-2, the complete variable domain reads KAGVTQTPRYLIKTRGQQVTLSCSPISGHRSVSWYQQTPGQGLQFLFEYFSETQRNKGNFPGRFSGRQFSNSRSEMNVSTLELGDSALYLCASSADSPRLFFGEGSRLTVL.

In nucleotides, the CDR3 is TGTGCCAGCAGTCAAGGGACAGGGGGCTTCGGCTACACCTTC. Encoded protein: CASSQGTGGFGYTF. The chain recombines TRBV27 with TRBJ1-2; 12 positions agree with TRBD1. The CDR3 sequence is 14 residues long. Germline CDR1 and CDR2: MNHEY and SMNVEV (reference sequence). V dropped 5 bases and J dropped 8; count of bases not matched to a gene: 6.

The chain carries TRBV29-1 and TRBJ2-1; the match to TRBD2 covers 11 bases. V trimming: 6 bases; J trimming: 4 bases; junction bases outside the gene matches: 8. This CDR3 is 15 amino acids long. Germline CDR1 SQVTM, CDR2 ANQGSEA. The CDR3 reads CSVVAGGTGYNEQFF. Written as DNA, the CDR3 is TGCAGCGTCGTAGCGGGGGGGACGGGATACAATGAGCAGTTCTTC.

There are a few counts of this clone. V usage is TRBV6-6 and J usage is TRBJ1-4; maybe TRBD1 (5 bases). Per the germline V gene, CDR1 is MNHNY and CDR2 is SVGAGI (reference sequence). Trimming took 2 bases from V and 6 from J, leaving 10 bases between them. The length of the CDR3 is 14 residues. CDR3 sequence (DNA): TGTGCCAGCAGTTACCCCGGGGGGGATGAAAAACTGTTTTTT. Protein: CASSYPGGDEKLFF.

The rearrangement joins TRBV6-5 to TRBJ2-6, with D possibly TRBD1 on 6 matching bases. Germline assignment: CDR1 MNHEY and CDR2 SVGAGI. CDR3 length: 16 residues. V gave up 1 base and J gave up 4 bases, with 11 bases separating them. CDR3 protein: CASSYWTVTGANVLTF. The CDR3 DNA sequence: TGTGCCAGCAGTTACTGGACAGTAACCGGGGCCAACGTCCTGACTTTC.

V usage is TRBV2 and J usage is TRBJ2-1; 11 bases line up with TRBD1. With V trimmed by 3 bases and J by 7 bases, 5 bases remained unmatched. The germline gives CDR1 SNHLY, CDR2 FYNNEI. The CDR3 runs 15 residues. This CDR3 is CASSDRTGGFNEQFF. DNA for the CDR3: TGTGCCAGCAGTGACAGGACAGGGGGCTTTAATGAGCAGTTCTTC. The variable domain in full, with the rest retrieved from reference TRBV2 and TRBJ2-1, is EPEVTQTPSHQVTQMGQEVILRCVPISNHLYFYWYRQILGQKVEFLVSFYNNEISEKSEIFDDQFSVERPDGSNFTLKIRSTKLEDSAMYFCASSDRTGGFNEQFFGPGTRLTVL.